The 20 T cell receptor beta chains reported below all come from one sample, sequenced in a study of T-cell memory formation after mild COVID-19. In TCRdb, the 5' RACE reads were re-called with MiXCR into one record per CDR3 protein. Of roughly 410,000 distinct CDR3 sequences in the sample, less than 25% were seen once. Sequences were obtained from PBMCs or a T cell subset sorted from them (not recorded which). These receptors were collected from an adult woman who had mild COVID-19 (a few samples of this study predate the infection). Cell type and time point are not known.

The chain employs TRBV5-1 and TRBJ1-3; D perhaps matches TRBD1 (5 bases). Between the trimmed V and J ends, which lost 0 bases and 4 bases, there was a span of 11 bases. This CDR3 comprises 15 residues. Per the germline V gene, CDR1 is SGHRS and CDR2 is YFSETQ. CDR3 protein: CASSLGPGEGNTIYF. The CDR3, as DNA: TGCGCCAGCAGCTTGGGCCCGGGGGAAGGAAACACCATATATTTT.

This chain joins TRBV5-1 and TRBJ2-7; D is unresolved. V was trimmed by 4 bases and J by 5 bases, leaving 13 bases between them. Looked up from germline, CDR1 is SGHRS and CDR2 is YFSETQ. The CDR3 runs to 13 residues. The CDR3 coding sequence is TGCGCCAGCAGCCTCCAGGCCCCACACGAGCAGTACTTC. This sequence encodes CASSLQAPHEQYF.

This sequence joins TRBV6-1 and TRBJ1-2, with a possible D match to TRBD1 (6 bases). Germline values: CDR1 MNHNS, CDR2 SASEGT. Trimming left V 4 bases short and J 6 bases short, with 12 bases between. The CDR3 has 13 amino acids. The CDR3 nucleotides read TGTGCCAGCAGTGTACACAGGGAAGATGGCTACACCTTC. Protein sequence: CASSVHREDGYTF.

The chain combines TRBV7-2 with TRBJ2-2, with 9 bases lining up with TRBD2. Germline-derived CDR1 and CDR2 are SGHTA and FQGNSA. Losses at the gene ends were 5 bases for V and 5 bases for J; bases not matched to a gene: 9. The CDR3 has 16 residues. The CDR3 region has the DNA TGTGCCAGCAGCCCGACTAGCGGTTCAAGAACCGGGGAGCTGTTTTTT. It translates to CASSPTSGSRTGELFF.

This clonotype was recorded at least ten times. This chain joins TRBV5-6 and TRBJ2-3; D is ambiguous. The CDR3 is 13 residues long. Trimming removed 5 bases from V and 3 bases from J, with 10 bases in between. Per germline, CDR1 SGHDT and CDR2 YYEEEE. For the CDR3, the DNA is TGTGCCAGCAGGCCGGTTCAGACAGATACGCAGTATTTT. As protein: CASRPVQTDTQYF. The entire variable domain, with the rest obtained from reference TRBV5-6 and TRBJ2-3, is as follows: DAGVTQSPTHLIKTRGQQVTLRCSPKSGHDTVSWYQQALGQGPQFIFQYYEEEERQRGNFPDRFSGHQFPNYSSELNVNALLLGDSALYLCASRPVQTDTQYFGPGTRLTVL.

Only a few counts were recorded for this clonotype. The chain is built from TRBV2 and TRBJ2-3; the D is unclear. Germline V gene lookup returns CDR1 SNHLY and CDR2 FYNNEI. The CDR3 has 14 amino acids. The V and J ends lost 5 bases and 0 bases respectively, with 9 bases between them. The DNA for the CDR3 is TGTGCCAGCAGTCCGGCCGGTAGCACAGATACGCAGTATTTT. This gives the protein CASSPAGSTDTQYF.

The J gene is TRBJ1-2, the V gene TRBV5-6; D not resolved. V lost 7 bases and J 7 bases, leaving 17 bases between the germline ends. The CDR3 has 13 amino acids. Germline values: CDR1 SGHDT, CDR2 YYEEEE. CDR3 DNA: TGTGCCAGCGGCGAGGATGAATGGGGTGGCTACACCTTC. Translation: CASGEDEWGGYTF.

The chain uses TRBV12-3 or TRBV12-4 and TRBJ2-7; 7 nucleotides align to TRBD1. V lost 5 bases and J lost 3; bases outside the gene matches: 4. The CDR3 totals 13 residues. CDR3: CASSRRGHYEQYF. The CDR3 nucleotides are TGTGCCAGCAGTCGAAGGGGGCACTACGAGCAGTACTTC.

The rearrangement links TRBV10-3 to TRBJ1-6; D possibly corresponds to TRBD1 (6 bases). The length of the CDR3 is 16 residues. Germline loops: CDR1 ENHRY, CDR2 SYGVKD. V lost 0 bases, J lost 10 bases, and 16 bases lay in between. The CDR3 bases are TGTGCCATCAGTGAGTCCCCCAGGGGTGAGGGATCACCCCTCCACTTT. This encodes CAISESPRGEGSPLHF.

The table lists this clonotype with a few counts. The rearrangement uses TRBV27 and TRBJ1-5; D gene ambiguous. The germline V gene has CDR1 MNHEY and CDR2 SMNVEV (reference sequence). V was cut by 5 bases and J by 4 bases, with 15 bases left in between. This CDR3 comprises 15 residues. This chain's CDR3 is CASSTSGRPNQPQHF. The CDR3 coding sequence is TGTGCCAGCAGTACCAGCGGGCGTCCAAATCAGCCCCAGCATTTT.

This clonotype turned up a few times. The DNA for the CDR3 is TGTGCCAGCAGCGTAGAGGGGAGCAATCAGCCCCAGCATTTT. This encodes CASSVEGSNQPQHF. V is TRBV9 and J is TRBJ1-5, with a weak D call TRBD1 (5 bases). Germline CDR1 SGDLS, CDR2 YYNGEE. The CDR3 loop spans 14 amino acids. The V and J ends lost 0 bases and 1 base respectively, with 5 bases between them.

In its sample, this clonotype was seen many times. This rearrangement joins TRBV7-2 to TRBJ2-7, with 11 positions matching TRBD2. The length of the CDR3 is 16 residues. Trimming cost V 3 bases and J 1 base; bases outside gene matches: 5. The germline V gene has CDR1 SGHTA and CDR2 FQGNSA. CDR3 DNA: TGTGCCAGCAGCTTGGCTGGGACTAGCGGTTCCTACGAGCAGTACTTC. Its translation is CASSLAGTSGSYEQYF.

This clonotype has a handful of counts. In DNA form, the CDR3 reads TGTGCCAGCAGCGCATCACCGGGACCCGCGGGCACAGATACGCAGTATTTT. Amino acid sequence: CASSASPGPAGTDTQYF. V gene TRBV9 combines with J gene TRBJ2-3; D assignment may be TRBD1 or TRBD2 (5 bases each). Germline V lookup: CDR1 SGDLS, CDR2 YYNGEE. CDR3 length: 17 residues. V lost 3 bases, J lost 1 base, and 18 bases lay in between. The entire variable domain, with the rest obtained from reference TRBV9 and TRBJ2-3, is as follows: DSGVTQTPKHLITATGQRVTLRCSPRSGDLSVYWYQQSLDQGLQFLIQYYNGEERAKGNILERFSAQQFPDLHSELNLSSLELGDSALYFCASSASPGPAGTDTQYFGPGTRLTVL.

This chain joins TRBV19 and TRBJ2-1; D not resolved. CDR1 LNHDA and CDR2 SQIVND come from the germline V gene (reference sequence). V dropped 3 bases and J dropped 7 bases, with 10 bases sitting between them. CDR3 length: 13 amino acids. The CDR3 is CASSIDLRNEQFF. CDR3 DNA: TGTGCCAGTAGTATCGATCTGAGGAATGAGCAGTTCTTC.

The genes are TRBV27 and TRBJ2-1; D remains unclear. The CDR3 length is 15 residues. The V and J ends lost 2 bases and 7 bases respectively, with 15 bases between them. Germline V gives CDR1 MNHEY, CDR2 SMNVEV (reference sequence). Written as DNA, the CDR3 is TGTGCCAGCAGTTTAGAGAATGAATACGTTAATGAGCAGTTCTTC. Protein sequence: CASSLENEYVNEQFF.

The rearrangement joins TRBV10-2 to TRBJ1-2; 9 bases fit TRBD1. With V trimmed by 0 bases and J by 6 bases, 8 bases remained unmatched. Looked up from germline, CDR1 is WSHSY and CDR2 is SAAADI. The CDR3 has 16 amino acids. CDR3 bases: TGCGCCAGCAGTGAGTCGACCCCGACAGGGGGGCATGGCTACACCTTC. As protein: CASSESTPTGGHGYTF.

This clonotype was recorded once. The chain links TRBV20-1 to TRBJ2-5; D tentatively fits TRBD1 or TRBD2 (5 bases each). The V end lost 1 base, the J end lost 4 bases, and 7 bases lay between the germline ends. The germline gives CDR1 DFQATT, CDR2 SNEGSKA (reference sequence). The CDR3 is 12 residues long. The CDR3 sequence is CSARAGRETQYF. CDR3 nucleotide sequence: TGCAGTGCTAGAGCAGGGAGAGAGACCCAGTACTTC.

The rearrangement joins TRBV7-2 to TRBJ2-7, with 7 bases aligning to TRBD1. This CDR3 has 16 amino acids. The J segment lost 1 base and the V segment lost 1 base, leaving 7 bases of the junction unmatched. The germline gives CDR1 SGHTA, CDR2 FQGNSA. The CDR3 protein is CASSLGPLQGSYEQYF. CDR3 bases: TGTGCCAGCAGCTTAGGTCCGTTACAGGGGTCCTACGAGCAGTACTTC.

The V gene is TRBV12-3 or TRBV12-4, the J gene TRBJ2-1; no clear D gene. The CDR3 is 15 amino acids. V gave up 2 bases and J gave up 6 bases, with 14 bases separating them. The CDR3: CASSLMAIRRNEQFF. CDR3 sequence (DNA): TGTGCCAGCAGTTTAATGGCGATCCGGCGCAATGAGCAGTTCTTC.

This clonotype was detected only once. The chain combines TRBV4-2 with TRBJ1-1; 7 nucleotides line up with TRBD1. Unmatched junction bases numbered 4, after V lost 1 base and J lost 2 bases. The CDR3 is 15 residues long. CDR1 LGHNA and CDR2 YNFKEQ come from the germline V gene. The DNA for the CDR3 is TGTGCCAGCAGCCAAGGGGGACAGCAAAACACTGAAGCTTTCTTT. This translates into CASSQGGQQNTEAFF.